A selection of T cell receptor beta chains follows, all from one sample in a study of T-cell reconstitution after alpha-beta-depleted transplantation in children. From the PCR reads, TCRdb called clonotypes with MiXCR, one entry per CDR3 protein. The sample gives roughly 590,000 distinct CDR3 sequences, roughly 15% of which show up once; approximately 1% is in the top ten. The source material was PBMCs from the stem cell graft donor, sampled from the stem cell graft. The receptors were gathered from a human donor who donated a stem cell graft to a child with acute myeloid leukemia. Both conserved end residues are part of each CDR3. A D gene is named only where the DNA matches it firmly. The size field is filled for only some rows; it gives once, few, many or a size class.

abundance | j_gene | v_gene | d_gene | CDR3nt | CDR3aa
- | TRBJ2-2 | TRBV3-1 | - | TGTGCCAGCAGCTCCCGCGGTCCCGGGGAGCTGTTTTTT | CASSSRGPGELFF
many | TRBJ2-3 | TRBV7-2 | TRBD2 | TGTGCCAGCAGCTTGACTAGCGGGGGGGGCACAGATACGCAGTATTTT | CASSLTSGGGTDTQYF
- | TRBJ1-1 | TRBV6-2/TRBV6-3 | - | TGTGCCAGCAGTTACCTCTCCACAGCTTTCTTT | CASSYLSTAFF
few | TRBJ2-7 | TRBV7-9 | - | TGTGCCAGCAGCTTAGCGGTGGGCGTACGTTCCTACGAGCAGTACTTC | CASSLAVGVRSYEQYF
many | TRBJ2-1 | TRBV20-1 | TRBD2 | TGCAGTGCTAGGAGGGGTAGCGGGGGAGGGGACAATGAGCAGTTCTTC | CSARRGSGGGDNEQFF
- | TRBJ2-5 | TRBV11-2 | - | TGTGCCAGCAGCTTAGAACTAGATTTCTCAGAGACCCAGTACTTC | CASSLELDFSETQYF
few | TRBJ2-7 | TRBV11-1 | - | TGTGCCAGCAGCCCCCAGGCTGGGAGCTCCTACGAGCAGTACTTC | CASSPQAGSSYEQYF
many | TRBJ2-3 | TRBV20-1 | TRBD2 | TGCAGTGCTAGTAAGACTAGCGGGGACCTGCTACACACAGATACGCAGTATTTT | CSASKTSGDLLHTDTQYF
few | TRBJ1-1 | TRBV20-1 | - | TGCAGTGCTCAGAGGGTGGGGGAAGGAGCTTTCTTT | CSAQRVGEGAFF
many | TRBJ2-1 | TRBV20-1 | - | TGCAGTGCTAGAGATCATAGGGACCACAATGAGCAGTTCTTC | CSARDHRDHNEQFF
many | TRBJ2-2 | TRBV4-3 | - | TGCGCCACTTCCCCCAGGGGGGCCGGGGAGCTGTTTTTT | CATSPRGAGELFF
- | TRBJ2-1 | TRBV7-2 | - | TGTGCCAGCAGCCCCGCGCGCAGAACCTACAATGAGCAGTTCTTC | CASSPARRTYNEQFF
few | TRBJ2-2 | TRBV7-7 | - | TGTGCCAGCAAACCGATCTCCAGGAACACCGGGGAGCTGTTTTTT | CASKPISRNTGELFF
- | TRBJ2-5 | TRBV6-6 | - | TGTGCCAGCAAGTTACGGGAAGAGACCCAGTACTTC | CASKLREETQYF
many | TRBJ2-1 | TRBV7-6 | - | TGTGCCAGCAGCCGCGGAAGAAATGAGCAGTTCTTC | CASSRGRNEQFF
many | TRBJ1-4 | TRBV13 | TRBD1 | TGTGCCAGCAGCCAAAGGACAGGGGAGATGGCTAATGAAAAACTGTTTTTT | CASSQRTGEMANEKLFF
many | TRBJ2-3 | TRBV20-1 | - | TGCAGTGTTAGGCCCCGACCCAGCAGGACCGATACGCAGTATTTT | CSVRPRPSRTDTQYF
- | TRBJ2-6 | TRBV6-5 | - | TGTGCCAGCAGATTCTCTGGGGCCAACGTCCTGACTTTC | CASRFSGANVLTF
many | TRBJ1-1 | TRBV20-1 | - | TGCAGTGCTAGAGAACGGGCGGAGGCTTTCTTT | CSARERAEAFF
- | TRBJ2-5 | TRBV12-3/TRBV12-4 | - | TGTGCCAGCAGTCTTAACTCCGGACGCCGAGTTGGAGAGACCCAGTACTTC | CASSLNSGRRVGETQYF
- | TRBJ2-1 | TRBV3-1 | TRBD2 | TGTGCCAGCAGTCTAGCGGGGATGAATGAGCAGTTCTTC | CASSLAGMNEQFF
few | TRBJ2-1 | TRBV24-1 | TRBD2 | TGTGCCACCAGTGAGACCAAGCGGGGGGCCTACAATGAGCAGTTCTTC | CATSETKRGAYNEQFF
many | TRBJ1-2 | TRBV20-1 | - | TGCAGTGCTAGAGACGCCTCGGGGGCGCGGTATGGCTACACCTTC | CSARDASGARYGYTF
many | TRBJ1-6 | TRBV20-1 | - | TGCAGTGCTAGGGGAGGGGGTGGGAATTCACCCCTCCACTTT | CSARGGGGNSPLHF
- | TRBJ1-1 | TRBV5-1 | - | TGCGCCAGCAACCCTGTGACGGGAATGAACACTGAAGCTTTCTTT | CASNPVTGMNTEAFF
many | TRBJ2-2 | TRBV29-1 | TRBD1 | TGCAGCGTGAAGGGTACAGGGGACACCGGGGAGCTGTTTTTT | CSVKGTGDTGELFF
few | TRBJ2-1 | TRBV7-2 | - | TGTGCCAGCACTCCCGGGACTTCGGTCAATGAGCAGTTCTTC | CASTPGTSVNEQFF
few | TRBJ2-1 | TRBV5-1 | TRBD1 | TGCGCCAGCAGCTGGGAGACAGGGGGCTCCTACAATGAGCAGTTCTTC | CASSWETGGSYNEQFF
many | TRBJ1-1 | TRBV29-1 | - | TGCAGCGTTGACCCCATACGGGGTGGTGAAGCTTTCTTT | CSVDPIRGGEAFF
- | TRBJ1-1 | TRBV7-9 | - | TGTGCCAGCAGCCCCCGTGGACTACAGGAAGCTTTCTTT | CASSPRGLQEAFF
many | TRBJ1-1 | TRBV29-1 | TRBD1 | TGCAGCGTTGATAGGGGGGGACAGGGAGAAGCTTTCTTT | CSVDRGGQGEAFF
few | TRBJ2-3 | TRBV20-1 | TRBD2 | TGCAGTGCTAGTGACGCGGGGGGGCCAGATACGCAGTATTTT | CSASDAGGPDTQYF
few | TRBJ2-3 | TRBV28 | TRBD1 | TGTGCCAGCAGTGAGGGGGCCCTCCGAACAGATACGCAGTATTTT | CASSEGALRTDTQYF
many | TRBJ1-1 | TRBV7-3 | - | TGTGCCAGCAGCTCCATGGTGTCGTCCCAAGCTTTCTTT | CASSSMVSSQAFF
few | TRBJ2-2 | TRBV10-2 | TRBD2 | TGCGCCAGCAAAGCGGGGTTCGATTCGAACACCGGGGAGCTGTTTTTT | CASKAGFDSNTGELFF
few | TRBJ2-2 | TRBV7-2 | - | TGTGCCAGCAGCTTCGAGGCAGGGAAACGGACCGGGGAGCTGTTTTTT | CASSFEAGKRTGELFF
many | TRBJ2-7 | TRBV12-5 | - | TGTGCTAGTGGTTTGACCATCACACGGGACAAACCCTACGAGCAGTACTTC | CASGLTITRDKPYEQYF
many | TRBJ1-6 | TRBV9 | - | TGTGCCAGCAGCGTAGACGGCTCCCTGCCCCTCCACTTT | CASSVDGSLPLHF
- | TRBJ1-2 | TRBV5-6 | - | TGTGCCAGCAGCGGGAGTGACGGCTACACCTTC | CASSGSDGYTF
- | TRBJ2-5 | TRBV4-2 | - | TGTGCCAGCAGCCCAACAGGACTCCAAGATACCCAGTACTTC | CASSPTGLQDTQYF
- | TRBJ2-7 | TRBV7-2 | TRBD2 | TGTGCCAGCAGCTTAGTAGCGGGTCATGCCTACGAGCAGTACTTC | CASSLVAGHAYEQYF
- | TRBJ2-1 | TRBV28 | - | TGTGCCAGTTATACAGGGCTGTCCTACAATGAGCAGTTCTTC | CASYTGLSYNEQFF
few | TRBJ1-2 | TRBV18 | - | TGTGCCAGCTCACCGGGGGTGTCAGATCCTGGCTACACCTTC | CASSPGVSDPGYTF
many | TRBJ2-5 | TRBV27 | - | TGTGCCAGCAGTTTATGGGCCGCCACGAGGGAGACCCAGTACTTC | CASSLWAATRETQYF
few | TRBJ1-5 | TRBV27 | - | TGTGCCAGCAGTTTGTCCCAGGGGATCCAGCCCCAGCATTTT | CASSLSQGIQPQHF
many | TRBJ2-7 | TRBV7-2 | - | TGTGCCAGCAGCTTAGGCGCAGAGAACCGGGCCTACGAGCAGTACTTC | CASSLGAENRAYEQYF
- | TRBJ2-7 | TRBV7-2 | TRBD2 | TGTGCCAGCAGCACGAAATCGGGACTAGCGGATTCCTACGAGCAGTACTTC | CASSTKSGLADSYEQYF
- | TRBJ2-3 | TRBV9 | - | TGTGCCAGCAGCCCCCATCCCAGGGGAACAGGGAGCACAGATACGCAGTATTTT | CASSPHPRGTGSTDTQYF
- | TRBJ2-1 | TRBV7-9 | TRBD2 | TGTGCCAGCAGCTTAAATAGCGGGTCGTACAATGAGCAGTTCTTC | CASSLNSGSYNEQFF
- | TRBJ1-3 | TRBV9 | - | TGTGCCAGCAGCGTAGCTTTGGAGTCTGGAAACACCATATATTTT | CASSVALESGNTIYF
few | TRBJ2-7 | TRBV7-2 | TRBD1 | TGTGCCAGCAGCTTAGGATTTGGACAGGGGTTTTACGAGCAGTACTTC | CASSLGFGQGFYEQYF
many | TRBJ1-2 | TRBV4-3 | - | TGCGCCAGCAGCCTTACGACTGGCTATGGCTACACCTTC | CASSLTTGYGYTF
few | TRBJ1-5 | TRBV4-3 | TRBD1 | TGCGCCAGCAGCCAAGGGGGACAGGGGATGATTCTGGGTCAGCCCCAGCATTTT | CASSQGGQGMILGQPQHF
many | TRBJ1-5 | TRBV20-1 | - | TGCAGTGCCAGGGACAAAAATCAGCCCCAGCATTTT | CSARDKNQPQHF
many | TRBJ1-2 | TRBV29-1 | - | TGCAGCGTTGAAGCCTACTTAGATGGCTACACCTTC | CSVEAYLDGYTF
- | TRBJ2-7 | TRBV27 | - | TGTGCCAGCAGTTCGACTCGGGACTTGTACGAGCAGTACTTC | CASSSTRDLYEQYF
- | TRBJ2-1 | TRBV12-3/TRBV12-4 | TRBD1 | TGTGCCAGCAGTTTATCCGCGGGACAGGGAGGTGAGCAGTTCTTC | CASSLSAGQGGEQFF
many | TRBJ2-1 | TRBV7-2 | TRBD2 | TGTGCCAGCAGCCAATTAGCGGGGGGGCCATATCAGGAGCAGTTCTTC | CASSQLAGGPYQEQFF
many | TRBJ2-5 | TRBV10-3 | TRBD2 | TGTGCCATCAGCCTGGCCGTACACGGACTAGCGGGGCGACAAGAGACCCAGTACTTC | CAISLAVHGLAGRQETQYF
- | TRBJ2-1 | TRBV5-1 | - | TGCGCCAGCAGCGGAGGACTCAACTCCTACAATGAGCAGTTCTTC | CASSGGLNSYNEQFF